The clone carrying this T cell receptor (beta chain) has ten or more counts. This CDR3 comprises 13 residues. CDR1 is LGHNA, CDR2 YSLEER, per germline. V shed 0 bases and J shed 5 bases, with 8 bases lying between them. The sample belongs to a study of identical twins. TCRdb reprocessed the 5' RACE reads via MiXCR and lists one record per CDR3 protein. The sample contains approximately 690,000 distinct CDR3 sequences, 6% to 6.5% of which appear only once. The gene calls are TRBV4-3 and TRBJ2-7; no definite D call. This clonotype originated in a man younger than 30 in good health. Sequencing input: naive T cells sorted from blood. The CDR3 here is CASSQDFSNEQYF. DNA for the CDR3: TGCGCCAGCAGCCAAGATTTCAGCAACGAGCAGTACTTC.